A single sample is the source of the 18 T cell receptor beta chains below, sequenced in a study of cytomegalovirus exposure and HLA in healthy donors. The primer mix had 60 Vbeta and 13 Jbeta primers. This table comes from immunoSEQ multiplex PCR, and its TCRdb copy is limited to in-frame clones, with some not included. The table includes over 70,000 clones, roughly 76% detected once. Sequenced: PBMCs. These receptors were obtained from a male donor in good health and CMV-seronegative.

The genes are TRBV6-1 and TRBJ1-5, with a weak D call TRBD1 (5 bases). CDR1 and CDR2 from the germline V gene are MNHNS and SASEGT. V lost 2 bases and J lost 5, with 7 bases in between. The CDR3 totals 13 residues. CDR3 sequence reads: CASSETGDQPQHF. As DNA, the CDR3 is TGTGCCAGCAGTGAAACAGGCGATCAGCCCCAGCATTTT.

The V gene is TRBV5-1, the J gene TRBJ1-2, with unresolved D. Between the trimmed V and J ends, which lost 0 bases and 0 bases, there was a span of 3 bases. Germline CDR1 and CDR2: SGHRS and YFSETQ. CDR3 length equals 13 residues. CDR3 in DNA: TGCGCCAGCAGCTTGGGGCCTAACTATGGCTACACCTTC. Protein sequence: CASSLGPNYGYTF.

This clone has only one observation. The junction departs from the called germline gene at one end, perhaps through a read error. V gene TRBV9 combines with J gene TRBJ2-7; TRBD1 agrees at 9 bases. Germline values: CDR1 SGDLS, CDR2 YYNGEE. This CDR3 has 17 amino acids. This CDR3 reads CASSPTLQGASSNEQYF. CDR3 coding DNA: TGTGCCAGCAGCCCAACACTACAGGGGGCAAGCTCCAACGAGCAGTACTTC.

This clone was counted between two and nine times. J is TRBJ2-3 and V is TRBV5-8; tentative D call: TRBD2 (5 bases). Germline-derived CDR1 and CDR2 are SGHTS and YDEGEE. The CDR3 loop spans 12 amino acids. Trimming removed 0 bases at V and 10 bases at J, with 9 bases between. The CDR3 region has the DNA TGTGCCAGCAGCTTGGTGAGGGAAGCGCAGTATTTT. Translating gives CASSLVREAQYF.

This clone was detected only once. V usage is TRBV9 and J usage is TRBJ2-7; maybe TRBD1 (6 bases). V shed 4 bases and J shed 3 bases, with 14 bases lying between them. Germline CDR1 and CDR2: SGDLS and YYNGEE. The CDR3 length is 14 residues. CDR3 sequence reads: CASSHSDRLYEQYF. Here the CDR3 DNA reads TGTGCCAGCAGCCACTCGGACAGACTCTACGAGCAGTACTTC.

In this sample, this clone turned up a few times. The chain couples TRBV9 to TRBJ2-7; no reliable D call. V gave up 0 bases and J gave up 5 bases, with 12 bases separating them. Looked up from germline, CDR1 is SGDLS and CDR2 is YYNGEE. The length of the CDR3 is 14 residues. CDR3 residues: CASSVGTAVDEQYF. In DNA, the CDR3 is TGTGCCAGCAGCGTAGGTACAGCTGTCGACGAGCAGTACTTC. Supplemented by reference TRBV9 and TRBJ2-7, the full variable domain reads DSGVTQTPKHLITATGQRVTLRCSPRSGDLSVYWYQQSLDQGLQFLIQYYNGEERAKGNILERFSAQQFPDLHSELNLSSLELGDSALYFCASSVGTAVDEQYFGPGTRLTVT.

The CDR3 region has the DNA TGTGCCAGCAGTTTAACCGGGAAGCCCTACAATGAGCAGTTCTTC. Translated: CASSLTGKPYNEQFF. V is TRBV28 and J is TRBJ2-1; weak D call: TRBD2 (5 bases). The V end lost 2 bases, the J end lost 2 bases, and 10 bases lay between the germline ends. The CDR3 totals 15 residues. Germline CDR1 and CDR2: MDHEN and SYDVKM.

This chain links TRBV28 with TRBJ2-1; 8 bases are a match to TRBD2. The J segment lost 4 bases and the V segment lost 6 bases, leaving 8 bases of the junction unmatched. CDR1 is MDHEN and CDR2 is SYDVKM in the germline V gene. The CDR3 is made up of 15 amino acids. The CDR3 reads CASRATGTRYNEQFF. CDR3 in DNA: TGTGCCAGCAGGGCTACCGGGACTAGATACAATGAGCAGTTCTTC. Complete variable domain (other parts from reference TRBV28 and TRBJ2-1): DVKVTQSSRYLVKRTGEKVFLECVQDMDHENMFWYRQDPGLGLRLIYFSYDVKMKEKGDIPEGYSVSREKKERFSLILESASTNQTSMYLCASRATGTRYNEQFFGPGTRLTVL.

The genes are TRBV5-8 and TRBJ1-1; possibly TRBD1 for D (6 bases). Per germline, CDR1 SGHTS and CDR2 YDEGEE. V was shortened by 0 bases and J by 11 bases, with 11 bases between the two germline ends. The CDR3 loop spans 12 amino acids. The CDR3 nucleotides are TGTGCCAGCAGCTTGGAAGGGGGAAGGGCTTTCTTT. It encodes CASSLEGGRAFF.

The chain has TRBV5-4 and TRBJ1-5, with D hard to call. Looked up from germline, CDR1 is SGHNT and CDR2 is YYREEE (reference sequence). The CDR3 loop spans 14 amino acids. Trimming removed 4 bases from V and 2 bases from J, with 10 bases in between. The CDR3 protein is CASSRDLGNQPQHF. In DNA, the CDR3 is TGTGCCAGCAGCCGAGACCTAGGCAATCAGCCCCAGCATTTT.

The gene calls are TRBV6-1 and TRBJ2-2, with 9 bases aligning to TRBD2. V was clipped by 8 bases and J by 0 bases; unmatched bases: 4. The CDR3 has 15 residues. Germline V CDR1 and CDR2: MNHNS, SASEGT. CDR3 residues: CASLRLAANTGELFF. The CDR3 DNA reads TGTGCCAGCCTCAGACTAGCGGCGAACACCGGGGAGCTGTTTTTT.

J is TRBJ2-7 and V is TRBV7-6, with 10 bases aligning to TRBD1. V was clipped by 1 base and J by 5 bases; unmatched bases: 2. Germline V gene data show CDR1 as SGHVS and CDR2 as FNYEAQ. CDR3 length: 14 residues. CDR3 region: CASSLGTGGNEQYF. The CDR3 DNA sequence: TGTGCCAGCAGCTTAGGGACAGGGGGTAACGAGCAGTACTTC.

The gene calls are TRBV5-5 and TRBJ1-1; D not resolved. This CDR3 is built from 15 residues. V was pared by 0 bases and J by 0 bases, with 9 bases between. Germline V gene sequence: CDR1 SGHKS, CDR2 YYEKEE (reference sequence). CDR3 amino acids: CASSLGGLMNTEAFF. The CDR3 nucleotides are TGTGCCAGCAGCTTGGGTGGCCTCATGAACACTGAAGCTTTCTTT.

The chain combines TRBV7-7 with TRBJ1-3; D is possibly TRBD1 (5 bases). The CDR3 has 14 amino acids. V lost 4 bases and J 0 bases, leaving 7 bases between the germline ends. CDR1 is SSHAT and CDR2 is FNYEAQ in the germline V gene (reference sequence). CDR3 nucleotide sequence: TGTGCCAGCAGCTCGGGGGTCTCTGGAAACACCATATATTTT. This encodes CASSSGVSGNTIYF.

The chain links TRBV9 to TRBJ2-1; 12 bases align to TRBD2. Looked up from germline, CDR1 is SGDLS and CDR2 is YYNGEE. The CDR3 contains 16 residues. The junction had 7 bases not matched to a gene; V was cut back by 4 bases and J by 5 bases. This CDR3 is CASSLRTSGANNEQFF. The CDR3 region has the DNA TGTGCCAGCAGCCTAAGGACTAGCGGGGCCAACAATGAGCAGTTCTTC.

This clone occurred a few times. The J gene is TRBJ1-1, the V gene TRBV9, with D possibly matching TRBD1 (5 bases). The germline CDR1 and CDR2 sequences are SGDLS and YYNGEE. V lost 0 bases to trimming and J lost 1 base, with 13 bases between them. There are 16 residues in the CDR3. CDR3 coding DNA: TGTGCCAGCAGCGTAGATGGAGGGGCGGCGAACACTGAAGCTTTCTTT. Protein product: CASSVDGGAANTEAFF.

V gene TRBV28 combines with J gene TRBJ1-4, with 9 bases that match TRBD1. Germline trimming cut 5 bases from V and 4 bases from J; bases unmatched to any gene: 8. The CDR3 is 16 amino acids. CDR1 and CDR2 from the germline V gene are MDHEN and SYDVKM. In nucleotides, the CDR3 is TGTGCCAGCAGTCATCACAGGGGGCTTGGTAATGAAAAACTGTTTTTT. It yields the protein CASSHHRGLGNEKLFF.

The chain is built from TRBV6-1 and TRBJ2-5; 9 positions match TRBD1. The germline V gene encodes CDR1 MNHNS and CDR2 SASEGT. V was pared by 3 bases and J by 0 bases, with 2 bases of the junction left unmatched. The CDR3 has 15 residues. CDR3 bases: TGTGCCAGCAGTGACGGACAGGGGTACCAAGAGACCCAGTACTTC. Translating gives CASSDGQGYQETQYF.